The clone carrying this T cell receptor beta chain was detected only once. This sample is part of a study of blood T cell repertoires in COVID-19. Study information: In each case, the material was cDNA or gDNA derived from T cells, B-cell-depleted T cells, or PBMCs.

With 3 bases clipped from V and 0 bases from J, the junction kept 6 bases outside the gene matches. The germline V gene encodes CDR1 MNHEY and CDR2 SMNVEV (reference sequence). The CDR3 runs 19 residues. Study processing details: Amplification with reference gene primers provided the estimates of nucleated cell counts. TCRdb keeps only in-frame clones here, not all; method: immunoSEQ multiplex PCR. V and J calls and clone size are as listed in that table; D and trimming were resolved from the DNA. The sample carries 200,000 to 250,000 clones, roughly 84% recorded once. The chain joins TRBV27 to TRBJ2-1, with 15 bases lining up with TRBD2. Material for sequencing was peripheral blood. The sequence was collected from a man aged 45-65 years with active or convalescent COVID-19. The CDR3 protein is CASSFKGLAGGRSYNEQFF. The CDR3 nucleotides read TGTGCCAGCAGTTTTAAGGGACTAGCGGGAGGACGCTCCTACAATGAGCAGTTCTTC.